Listed below are T cell receptor beta chains from one sample, sequenced in a study of CD8 T cells in Susac syndrome. TCRdb reprocessed the immunoSEQ multiplex PCR reads via MiXCR and lists one record per CDR3 protein. This table holds about 24,000 distinct CDR3 sequences, 85% to 95% found once. Sequencing was carried out using CD8+ T cells from PBMCs. The origin of the receptors is a human donor with Susac syndrome. Both conserved end residues are part of each CDR3. Fields, in order: V gene, D gene, clone size, J gene, CDR3 protein, CDR3 DNA. A D gene is named only where the DNA matches it firmly. Size is omitted from some rows. Given values are once, few, many or a class for expanded clones.

v_gene: TRBV27; d_gene: NA; abundance: NA; j_gene: TRBJ2-2; CDR3aa: CASSLTGNTGELFF; CDR3nt: TGTGCCAGCAGTCTAACAGGGAACACCGGGGAGCTGTTTTTT
v_gene: TRBV5-6; d_gene: NA; abundance: few; j_gene: TRBJ1-1; CDR3aa: CASSLVPRSNTEAFF; CDR3nt: TGTGCCAGCAGCTTGGTTCCCAGATCTAACACTGAAGCTTTCTTT
v_gene: TRBV6-4; d_gene: NA; abundance: NA; j_gene: TRBJ2-5; CDR3aa: CASSSRDSSETQYF; CDR3nt: TGTGCCAGCAGTTCCCGGGACTCCTCGGAGACCCAGTACTTC
v_gene: TRBV6-5; d_gene: NA; abundance: NA; j_gene: TRBJ2-2; CDR3aa: CASSSLPGGELFF; CDR3nt: TGCGCCAGCAGTTCCCTCCCAGGCGGGGAGCTGTTTTTT
v_gene: TRBV9; d_gene: TRBD1; abundance: NA; j_gene: TRBJ1-2; CDR3aa: CASSPRDREFGYGYTF; CDR3nt: TGTGCCAGCAGCCCCCGGGACAGGGAGTTCGGCTATGGCTACACCTTC
v_gene: TRBV12-3/TRBV12-4; d_gene: TRBD1; abundance: NA; j_gene: TRBJ2-1; CDR3aa: CASSFLFEGARNEQFF; CDR3nt: TGTGCCAGCAGTTTTCTTTTTGAGGGGGCGAGGAATGAGCAGTTCTTC
v_gene: TRBV7-9; d_gene: TRBD1; abundance: NA; j_gene: TRBJ2-7; CDR3aa: CASSLPAGTDTYEQYF; CDR3nt: TGTGCCAGCAGCTTACCCGCCGGGACAGACACCTACGAGCAGTACTTC
v_gene: TRBV23-1; d_gene: TRBD1; abundance: NA; j_gene: TRBJ1-2; CDR3aa: CASSQSTFGQGLPNYGYTF; CDR3nt: TGCGCCAGCAGTCAATCCACTTTCGGACAGGGCCTCCCTAACTATGGCTACACCTTC
v_gene: TRBV7-2; d_gene: NA; abundance: NA; j_gene: TRBJ2-2; CDR3aa: CASSFFPGTANTGELFF; CDR3nt: TGTGCCAGCAGCTTCTTCCCCGGGACGGCGAACACCGGGGAGCTGTTTTTT
v_gene: TRBV29-1; d_gene: NA; abundance: NA; j_gene: TRBJ2-1; CDR3aa: CSVEDQEWRADEQFF; CDR3nt: TGCAGCGTTGAAGATCAGGAATGGAGGGCTGATGAGCAGTTCTTC
v_gene: TRBV25-1; d_gene: TRBD1; abundance: few; j_gene: TRBJ1-4; CDR3aa: CASSELTGDNEKLFF; CDR3nt: TGTGCCAGCAGTGAATTGACAGGGGATAACGAAAAACTGTTTTTT
v_gene: TRBV5-1; d_gene: TRBD2; abundance: once; j_gene: TRBJ2-1; CDR3aa: CASSLAGRGAGRINNEQFF; CDR3nt: TGCGCCAGCAGCTTGGCTGGGCGGGGGGCAGGAAGGATCAACAATGAGCAGTTCTTC
v_gene: TRBV28; d_gene: NA; abundance: NA; j_gene: TRBJ2-7; CDR3aa: CASSFDREQYF; CDR3nt: TGTGCCAGCAGTTTCGACCGCGAGCAGTACTTC
v_gene: TRBV3-1; d_gene: NA; abundance: NA; j_gene: TRBJ1-5; CDR3aa: CASSQVGQPQHF; CDR3nt: TGTGCCAGCAGCCAAGTCGGGCAGCCCCAGCATTTT
v_gene: TRBV3-1; d_gene: TRBD1; abundance: NA; j_gene: TRBJ1-5; CDR3aa: CASSQTTGDREPQHF; CDR3nt: TGTGCCAGCAGCCAAACCACAGGGGATCGGGAGCCCCAGCATTTT
v_gene: TRBV28; d_gene: NA; abundance: once; j_gene: TRBJ1-1; CDR3aa: CASSLIGGYTEAFF; CDR3nt: TGTGCCAGCAGTTTAATCGGAGGGTACACCGAAGCTTTCTTT
v_gene: TRBV5-6; d_gene: TRBD1; abundance: NA; j_gene: TRBJ1-1; CDR3aa: CASSYGQGDLNTEAFF; CDR3nt: TGTGCCAGCAGCTATGGACAGGGTGATTTGAACACTGAAGCTTTCTTT
v_gene: TRBV23-1; d_gene: NA; abundance: NA; j_gene: TRBJ1-1; CDR3aa: CASSQIPGNTEAFF; CDR3nt: TGCGCCAGCAGTCAAATTCCCGGAAACACTGAAGCTTTCTTT
v_gene: TRBV7-9; d_gene: TRBD2; abundance: NA; j_gene: TRBJ2-1; CDR3aa: CASSLVLAGFNEQFF; CDR3nt: TGTGCCAGCAGCTTAGTTCTAGCGGGTTTCAATGAGCAGTTCTTC
v_gene: TRBV7-2; d_gene: TRBD2; abundance: NA; j_gene: TRBJ2-1; CDR3aa: CASSSPGTSDLMEQFF; CDR3nt: TGTGCCAGCAGCTCCCCCGGGACTAGCGATCTGATGGAGCAGTTCTTC
v_gene: TRBV28; d_gene: NA; abundance: NA; j_gene: TRBJ2-6; CDR3aa: CASSLGGLSSGANVLTF; CDR3nt: TGTGCCAGCAGTTTGGGCGGGTTAAGCTCTGGGGCCAACGTCCTGACTTTC
v_gene: TRBV28; d_gene: NA; abundance: NA; j_gene: TRBJ2-7; CDR3aa: CASSLLSGTYEQYF; CDR3nt: TGTGCCAGCAGTTTACTTAGTGGAACCTACGAGCAGTACTTC
v_gene: TRBV7-9; d_gene: NA; abundance: NA; j_gene: TRBJ2-7; CDR3aa: CASSLGDPGHEQYF; CDR3nt: TGTGCCAGCAGCTTAGGGGATCCGGGGCACGAGCAGTACTTC
v_gene: TRBV5-1; d_gene: NA; abundance: NA; j_gene: TRBJ2-2; CDR3aa: CASSNIQGTGELFF; CDR3nt: TGCGCCAGCAGCAATATACAGGGCACCGGGGAGCTGTTTTTT
v_gene: TRBV19; d_gene: NA; abundance: NA; j_gene: TRBJ1-2; CDR3aa: CASSRQAQIDGYTF; CDR3nt: TGTGCCAGTAGTCGTCAGGCCCAGATAGATGGCTACACCTTC
v_gene: TRBV12-3/TRBV12-4; d_gene: NA; abundance: NA; j_gene: TRBJ2-2; CDR3aa: CASSLSGAGELFF; CDR3nt: TGTGCCAGCAGTCTATCCGGGGCCGGGGAGCTGTTTTTT
v_gene: TRBV28; d_gene: NA; abundance: NA; j_gene: TRBJ2-3; CDR3aa: CASSLGLATDTQYF; CDR3nt: TGTGCCAGCAGTTTAGGGCTAGCAACAGATACGCAGTATTTT
v_gene: TRBV7-9; d_gene: NA; abundance: NA; j_gene: TRBJ1-1; CDR3aa: CASSSTYGGIRDTEAFF; CDR3nt: TGTGCCAGCAGCTCCACCTATGGAGGGATTCGAGACACTGAAGCTTTCTTT
v_gene: TRBV6-5; d_gene: NA; abundance: few; j_gene: TRBJ2-7; CDR3aa: CASSSLTRGEQYF; CDR3nt: TGTGCCAGCAGCTCGTTGACTAGGGGCGAGCAGTACTTC
v_gene: TRBV12-3/TRBV12-4; d_gene: NA; abundance: NA; j_gene: TRBJ2-1; CDR3aa: CASLGGDYNEQFF; CDR3nt: TGTGCCAGCCTCGGGGGCGACTACAATGAGCAGTTCTTC
v_gene: TRBV12-3/TRBV12-4; d_gene: NA; abundance: NA; j_gene: TRBJ2-7; CDR3aa: CASSLGVGAYEQYF; CDR3nt: TGTGCCAGCAGTTTGGGGGTAGGAGCCTACGAGCAGTACTTC
v_gene: TRBV7-9; d_gene: TRBD2; abundance: NA; j_gene: TRBJ2-1; CDR3aa: CASSYSGGRSYNEQFF; CDR3nt: TGTGCCAGCAGCTATAGCGGGGGCCGCTCCTACAATGAGCAGTTCTTC
v_gene: TRBV5-5; d_gene: NA; abundance: NA; j_gene: TRBJ2-3; CDR3aa: CASSLYGGDTQYF; CDR3nt: TGTGCCAGCAGCTTGTATGGTGGGGATACGCAGTATTTT
v_gene: TRBV5-6; d_gene: NA; abundance: NA; j_gene: TRBJ2-6; CDR3aa: CASVQSRANVRTF; CDR3nt: TGTGCCAGCGTACAAAGTCGGGCCAACGTCCGGACTTTC
v_gene: TRBV7-9; d_gene: TRBD1; abundance: NA; j_gene: TRBJ2-7; CDR3aa: CASSPGTGFEYEQYF; CDR3nt: TGTGCCAGCAGCCCCGGGACAGGGTTTGAGTACGAGCAGTACTTC
v_gene: TRBV28; d_gene: NA; abundance: NA; j_gene: TRBJ2-7; CDR3aa: CASSFKYEQYF; CDR3nt: TGTGCCAGCAGTTTTAAATACGAGCAGTACTTC
v_gene: TRBV2; d_gene: TRBD1; abundance: NA; j_gene: TRBJ2-7; CDR3aa: CASKDGQGQYF; CDR3nt: TGTGCCTCAAAGGATGGACAGGGGCAGTACTTC
v_gene: TRBV5-4; d_gene: TRBD1; abundance: NA; j_gene: TRBJ2-1; CDR3aa: CASSLGDRAQFF; CDR3nt: TGTGCCAGCAGCTTGGGGGACAGGGCCCAGTTCTTC
v_gene: TRBV9; d_gene: NA; abundance: NA; j_gene: TRBJ2-3; CDR3aa: CASSPPSTDTQYF; CDR3nt: TGTGCCAGCAGCCCGCCCAGCACAGATACGCAGTATTTT
v_gene: TRBV5-1; d_gene: TRBD1; abundance: NA; j_gene: TRBJ1-1; CDR3aa: CASSADRPEAFF; CDR3nt: TGCGCCAGCAGCGCGGACAGGCCTGAAGCTTTCTTT
v_gene: TRBV29-1; d_gene: TRBD2; abundance: NA; j_gene: TRBJ2-3; CDR3aa: CSVDPRPRLAGGPEDTQYF; CDR3nt: TGCAGCGTTGACCCCCGCCCCAGACTAGCGGGGGGGCCAGAAGATACGCAGTATTTT
v_gene: TRBV7-9; d_gene: TRBD1; abundance: NA; j_gene: TRBJ1-2; CDR3aa: CASSLQGASGYTF; CDR3nt: TGTGCCAGCAGCCTACAGGGGGCCAGTGGCTACACCTTC
v_gene: TRBV7-9; d_gene: TRBD1; abundance: NA; j_gene: TRBJ2-7; CDR3aa: CASSLGTGYEQYF; CDR3nt: TGTGCCAGCAGCTTAGGGACAGGCTACGAGCAGTACTTC
v_gene: TRBV5-6; d_gene: NA; abundance: NA; j_gene: TRBJ2-3; CDR3aa: CASTHSTGTTDTQYF; CDR3nt: TGTGCCAGCACTCACTCAACCGGGACCACAGATACGCAGTATTTT
v_gene: TRBV4-2; d_gene: TRBD1; abundance: NA; j_gene: TRBJ1-1; CDR3aa: CASSQGTGINRNTEAFF; CDR3nt: TGTGCCAGCAGCCAAGGGACAGGGATAAATCGGAACACTGAAGCTTTCTTT
v_gene: TRBV30; d_gene: NA; abundance: NA; j_gene: TRBJ1-1; CDR3aa: CAWRSRGDTEAFF; CDR3nt: TGTGCCTGGAGAAGTCGAGGTGACACTGAAGCTTTCTTT
v_gene: TRBV3-1; d_gene: NA; abundance: NA; j_gene: TRBJ1-2; CDR3aa: CASSQDLVRTPTPRVNYGYTF; CDR3nt: TGTGCCAGCAGCCAAGATCTGGTACGGACACCTACCCCCCGCGTTAACTATGGCTACACCTTC
v_gene: TRBV7-9; d_gene: TRBD2; abundance: NA; j_gene: TRBJ2-1; CDR3aa: CASSPAIAGMDEQFF; CDR3nt: TGTGCCAGCAGCCCAGCAATAGCGGGGATGGATGAGCAGTTCTTC
v_gene: TRBV5-6; d_gene: NA; abundance: NA; j_gene: TRBJ2-2; CDR3aa: CASSLGQNTGELFF; CDR3nt: TGTGCCAGCAGCTTGGGGCAGAACACCGGGGAGCTGTTTTTT
v_gene: TRBV5-1; d_gene: NA; abundance: NA; j_gene: TRBJ2-3; CDR3aa: CASRWDSYTDTQYF; CDR3nt: TGCGCCAGCAGGTGGGACTCCTACACAGATACGCAGTATTTT
v_gene: TRBV6-2/TRBV6-3; d_gene: NA; abundance: NA; j_gene: TRBJ2-2; CDR3aa: CASSYVGAHTGELFF; CDR3nt: TGTGCCAGCAGTTACGTGGGGGCTCACACCGGGGAGCTGTTTTTT
v_gene: TRBV19; d_gene: NA; abundance: NA; j_gene: TRBJ2-1; CDR3aa: CASSMGGTYNEQFF; CDR3nt: TGTGCCAGTAGTATGGGCGGAACCTACAATGAGCAGTTCTTC
v_gene: TRBV6-5; d_gene: NA; abundance: NA; j_gene: TRBJ1-2; CDR3aa: CASSYLEGFLGGYTF; CDR3nt: TGTGCCAGCAGTTACTTAGAGGGATTTCTAGGGGGCTACACCTTC
v_gene: TRBV19; d_gene: NA; abundance: NA; j_gene: TRBJ1-3; CDR3aa: CASSSGYSGNTIYF; CDR3nt: TGTGCCAGTAGTTCGGGCTACTCTGGAAACACCATATATTTT
v_gene: TRBV18; d_gene: TRBD1; abundance: NA; j_gene: TRBJ2-3; CDR3aa: CASSPRDREGDTQYF; CDR3nt: TGTGCCAGCTCACCTCGGGACAGGGAGGGAGATACGCAGTATTTT